This T cell receptor (beta chain) was identified during a study of STAT5B mutations in CD4+ large granular lymphocyte leukemia. The repertoire was sequenced with immunoSEQ multiplex PCR; TCRdb's copy has only in-frame clones and lacks some. Of fewer than 40,000 clones in the sample, about 76% were seen once. V was clipped by 5 bases and J by 2 bases, with 15 bases between them. The germline gives CDR1 SEHNR, CDR2 FQNEAQ (reference sequence). The CDR3 sequence is 15 residues long. This clonotype was obtained from a human donor in good health. The sequencing input was CD4+ T cells from blood buffy coats. The chain is built from TRBV7-9 and TRBJ2-5; either TRBD1 or TRBD2 may supply D (5 bases each). The CDR3 sequence is CASSLGTGRQETQYF. The CDR3, as DNA: TGTGCCAGCAGCCTGGGGACGGGACGACAAGAGACCCAGTACTTC.